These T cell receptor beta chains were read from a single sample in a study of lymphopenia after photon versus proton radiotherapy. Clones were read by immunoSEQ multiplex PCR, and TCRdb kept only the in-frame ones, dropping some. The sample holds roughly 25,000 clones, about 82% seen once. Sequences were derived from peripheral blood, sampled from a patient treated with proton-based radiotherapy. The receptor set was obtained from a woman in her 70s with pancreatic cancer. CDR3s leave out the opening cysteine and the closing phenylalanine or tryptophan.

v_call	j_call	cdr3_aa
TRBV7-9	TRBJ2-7	ASSFFQGNHEQY
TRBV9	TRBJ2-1	ASSVTGGWSGHTEQF
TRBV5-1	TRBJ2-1	ASSLVHISYNEQF
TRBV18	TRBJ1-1	ASTKVMGQLNTEAF
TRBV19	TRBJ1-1	ASGSWGNTEAF
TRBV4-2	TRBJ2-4	ASSQNLYTLAKNIQY
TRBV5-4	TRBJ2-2	ASSSSSGRNSGELF
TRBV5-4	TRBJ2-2	ASSLDGTGELF
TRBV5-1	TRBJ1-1	ASSLGVLGTEAF
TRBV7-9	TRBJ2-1	ASSLGTDHNEQF
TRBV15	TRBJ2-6	ATSISGSGANVLT
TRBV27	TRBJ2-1	ASSSPRFSGLTYNEQF
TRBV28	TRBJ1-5	ASTVSNQPQH
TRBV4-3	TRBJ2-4	ASSQGPSGVAKNIQY
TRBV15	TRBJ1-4	ATSRGQGNEKLF
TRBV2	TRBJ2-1	ASKGSGSGHEQF
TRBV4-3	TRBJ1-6	ASSQEDSGPGRRISPLH
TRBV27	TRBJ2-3	ASTGTKPGSRDTQY
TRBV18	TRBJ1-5	ASSPGYSNQPQH
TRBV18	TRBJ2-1	ASSRMSRGSTYNEQF
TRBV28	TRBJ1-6	ASRATSSSYNSPLH
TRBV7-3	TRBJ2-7	ASSPSGAGDAYEQY
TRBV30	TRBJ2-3	AWNVRDTQY
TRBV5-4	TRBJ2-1	ASSLRGQYNEQF
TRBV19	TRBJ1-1	ASSISLNTEAF
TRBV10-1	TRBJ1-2	ASSTGEDT
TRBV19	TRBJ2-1	ASSRAGGNNEQF
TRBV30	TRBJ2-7	AWKGGAYEQY
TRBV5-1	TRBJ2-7	ASSLTGTSYSYEQY
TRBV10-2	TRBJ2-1	ASSFGRGYYNEQF
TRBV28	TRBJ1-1	TSSHAPGIGAGRTEAF
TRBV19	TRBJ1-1	ASSSGGANTEAF
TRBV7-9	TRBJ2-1	ASSLNMGTGGRDEQF
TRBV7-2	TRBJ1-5	ASSLEPSNQPQH
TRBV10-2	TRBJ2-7	ASAALTSGPSYEQY
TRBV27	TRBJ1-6	ASSLRDSPLH
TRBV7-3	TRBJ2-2	ASSQEGQALAGELF
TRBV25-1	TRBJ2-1	ASSVARGGSYNEQF
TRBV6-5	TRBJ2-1	ASSAPGLAVYKQF
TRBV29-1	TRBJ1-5	SVGGGSSPQH
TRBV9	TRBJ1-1	ASSTQNTEAF
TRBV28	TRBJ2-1	ASSPSGQSNEQF
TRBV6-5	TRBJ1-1	ASSYKGTEAF
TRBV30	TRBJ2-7	AWKSGPYEQY
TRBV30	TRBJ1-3	AQTLQGKSFSGNTIY
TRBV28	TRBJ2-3	ASSKLGTSGRRGTDTQY
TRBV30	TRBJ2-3	AWSKTSGRADTQY
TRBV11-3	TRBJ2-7	ASRAGTYEQY
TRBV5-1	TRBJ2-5	ASSSDGGETQY
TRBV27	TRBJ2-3	ASSLGRTQY
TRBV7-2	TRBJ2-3	ASSLLTSDTQY
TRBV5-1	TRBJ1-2	ASREANYGYT
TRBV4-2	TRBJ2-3	ASSQERTWH
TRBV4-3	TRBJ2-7	ASSQFGTGRSEQY
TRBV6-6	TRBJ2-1	ASRVPGLAYNEQF
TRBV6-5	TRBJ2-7	ASSLDGYEQY
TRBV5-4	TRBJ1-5	ASSASGDGSNQPQH
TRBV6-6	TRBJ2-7	ASTGILSEQY
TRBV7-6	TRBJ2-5	ASSLAGGEGETQY
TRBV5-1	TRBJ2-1	ASSLGGYEQF